These 21 T cell receptor beta chains came from one sample sequenced in a study of blood T cell repertoires in COVID-19. Clones were sequenced by immunoSEQ multiplex PCR, and TCRdb holds only the in-frame ones, with some missing. The repertoire holds a few hundred thousand clones, with 75% to 90% as singletons. The sample consisted of PBMCs or T cells enriched from blood (not recorded which). The receptor source for this set is an older woman who had recovered from COVID-19.

The rearrangement links TRBV21-1 to TRBJ2-7; the DNA was not compared with TRBD2, the D call given in the table. TRBV21-1 is a listed pseudogene. There are 16 residues in the CDR3. CDR3 in amino acids: CASQQVGTSGSYEQYF. CDR3 nucleotides: TGTGCCAGTCAGCAAGTTGGGACTAGCGGATCCTACGAGCAGTACTTC.

The chain combines TRBV25-1 with TRBJ2-1; D is perhaps TRBD1 (5 bases). This CDR3 has 14 residues. CDR1 and CDR2 from the germline V gene are MGHDK and SYGVNS. V was pared by 1 base and J by 8 bases, with 12 bases between. The CDR3 is CASSEWGRSDEQFF. The CDR3, as DNA: TGTGCCAGCAGTGAATGGGGCAGGTCAGATGAGCAGTTCTTC.

The CDR3: CASSPRDRAQETQYF. In DNA form, the CDR3 reads TGTGCCAGCAGTCCTCGGGACAGGGCCCAAGAGACCCAGTACTTC. The chain combines TRBV27 with TRBJ2-5; 9 bases line up with TRBD1. V shed 5 bases, J shed 1 base, and the junction held 5 bases outside the gene matches. Germline V gives CDR1 MNHEY, CDR2 SMNVEV (reference sequence). The CDR3 spans 15 residues.

This clone was found a few times. V usage is TRBV4-1 and J usage is TRBJ1-6, with 7 nucleotides matching TRBD1. V shed 3 bases, J shed 2 bases, and the junction held 10 bases outside the gene matches. The CDR3 totals 18 residues. Germline CDR1 MGHRA, CDR2 YSYEKL. CDR3 residues: CASSQDGQERTYNSPLHF. The CDR3, as DNA: TGCGCCAGCAGCCAGGACGGACAGGAGAGGACCTATAATTCACCCCTCCACTTT.

The chain joins TRBV6-1 to TRBJ1-5; D is unclear. Trimming took 7 bases from V and 6 from J, leaving 10 bases between them. CDR1 and CDR2 (germline): MNHNS, SASEGT. CDR3 size: 12 residues. The CDR3 protein is CASTLNGQPQHF. CDR3 in DNA: TGTGCCAGCACCCTAAATGGTCAGCCCCAGCATTTT.

V and J are TRBV24-1 and TRBJ2-1; TRBD2 aligns across 10 bases. The CDR3 consists of 14 residues. V gave up 4 bases and J gave up 15 bases; unmatched junction bases: 11. Germline assignment: CDR1 KGHDR and CDR2 SFDVKD. CDR3 coding DNA: TGTGCCACCAGTGACTTAATCAGCGGGGGGGCCCTGTTCTTC. Residues: CATSDLISGGALFF.

The V call is TRBV5-1, the J call TRBJ1-5; D uncertain. From germline, CDR1 is SGHRS and CDR2 YFSETQ. Trimming pared 0 bases from V and 7 bases from J, leaving 11 bases between. The CDR3 contains 14 residues. CDR3 nucleotides: TGCGCCAGCAGCTTGGACAGTTTAGGACAGCCCCAGCATTTT. Translation: CASSLDSLGQPQHF.

The chain is built from TRBV5-4 and TRBJ1-1, with a tentative D call TRBD1 (5 bases). The CDR3 runs to 18 residues. Trimming cost V 4 bases and J 0 bases, with 22 bases left between them. CDR1 SGHNT and CDR2 YYREEE come from the germline V gene (reference sequence). The CDR3 DNA reads as TGTGCCAGCAGCCCTGAAGGGGTGCGGGGAACAATGAACACTGAAGCTTTCTTT. Amino acid sequence: CASSPEGVRGTMNTEAFF.

This rearrangement joins TRBV24-1 to TRBJ2-2, with D possibly TRBD1 on 6 matching bases. Germline V gives CDR1 KGHDR, CDR2 SFDVKD. V dropped 5 bases and J dropped 3 bases, with 15 bases sitting between them. This CDR3 spans 16 amino acids. Here the CDR3 DNA reads TGTGCCACCAGTGCAGGGGCCGGGGTGGACACCGGGGAGCTGTTTTTT. Amino acids: CATSAGAGVDTGELFF.

This clone has just a few counts. This chain uses TRBV5-1 with TRBJ1-5; D is possibly TRBD1 (5 bases). The germline V and J ends were trimmed by 9 bases and 6 bases, with 13 bases remaining between them. Germline V gene lookup returns CDR1 SGHRS and CDR2 YFSETQ. The CDR3 loop spans 12 amino acids. The CDR3 sequence is CATYGTSQPQHF. The CDR3 region has the DNA TGCGCCACCTACGGGACTAGTCAGCCCCAGCATTTT.

This clone was observed once. This chain joins TRBV5-4 and TRBJ2-7, with D unclear. Deletions cut 0 bases from V and 7 bases from J, with 14 bases between. Germline CDR1 reads SGHNT; CDR2 reads YYREEE (reference sequence). The CDR3 length is 14 residues. The CDR3 DNA sequence: TGTGCCAGCAGCTTGGATCTGGGCCCATTGGAGCAGTACGTC. Its translation is CASSLDLGPLEQYV.

This chain joins TRBV2 and TRBJ1-2; D not certain. Between the trimmed V and J ends, which lost 6 bases and 4 bases, there was a span of 9 bases. Germline V CDR1 and CDR2: SNHLY, FYNNEI. This CDR3 has 12 amino acids. Here the CDR3 DNA reads TGTGCCAGCAGGGCAGGAACCTATGGCTACACCTTC. Its translation: CASRAGTYGYTF.

The V and J genes are TRBV2 and TRBJ2-7; possibly TRBD1 for D (6 bases). The CDR3 is 14 amino acids. Germline CDR1 SNHLY, CDR2 FYNNEI. Trimming shortened V by 7 bases and J by 2 bases, and 15 bases separated the two germline ends. Written as DNA, the CDR3 is TGTGCCAGCATTCCTGGTACAGGGCCCTACGAGCAGTACTTC. Translation gives CASIPGTGPYEQYF.

This sequence joins TRBV7-2 and TRBJ1-6; the D is unclear. Trimming shortened V by 5 bases and J by 7 bases, and 15 bases separated the two germline ends. CDR1 SGHTA and CDR2 FQGNSA come from the germline V gene. The CDR3 is 15 residues long. The CDR3 DNA reads TGTGCCAGCAGCGTCTGGACTGCTAAAAATTCACCCCTCCACTTT. Translation gives CASSVWTAKNSPLHF. Looking up the rest from reference TRBV7-2 and TRBJ1-6 gives the full variable domain: GAGVSQSPSNKVTEKGKDVELRCDPISGHTALYWYRQSLGQGLEFLIYFQGNSAPDKSGLPSDRFSAERTGGSVSTLTIQRTQQEDSAVYLCASSVWTAKNSPLHFGNGTRLTVT.

The rearrangement uses TRBV19 and TRBJ1-5; TRBD1 is a possible D gene (6 bases). Germline V gives CDR1 LNHDA, CDR2 SQIVND (reference sequence). With 8 bases removed from V and 7 bases from J, the gap between germline ends came to 18 bases. The CDR3 consists of 14 residues. DNA for the CDR3: TGTGCCAGTGGGAGGGAGAGGGGGACACAGCCCCAGCATTTT. It encodes CASGRERGTQPQHF.

V gene TRBV4-2 combines with J gene TRBJ1-1; D might be TRBD1 (6 bases). The CDR3 runs 14 residues. Germline values: CDR1 LGHNA, CDR2 YNFKEQ. V was cut by 1 base and J by 5 bases, with 11 bases left in between. For the CDR3, the DNA is TGTGCCAGCAGCCAAGCAGGGGTCGGAACTGAAGCTTTCTTT. Its protein is CASSQAGVGTEAFF.

A single count supports this clone. The chain joins TRBV30 to TRBJ2-1; TRBD2 matches at 15 bases. V gave up 0 bases and J gave up 9 bases; unmatched junction bases: 6. CDR3 size: 16 residues. From germline, CDR1 is GTSNPN and CDR2 SVGIG (reference sequence). The CDR3 DNA is TGTGCCTGGAGTGTCCTGGGACTAGCGGGGGGTCGTGAGCAGTTCTTC. It specifies CAWSVLGLAGGREQFF.

This chain uses TRBV18 with TRBJ1-1, with D perhaps TRBD1 (6 bases). Germline assignment: CDR1 KGHSH and CDR2 LQKENI. Trimming stripped 5 bases from V and 7 bases from J, with 14 bases between. This CDR3 has 13 residues. The CDR3 protein is CASSSTGQIEAFF. The CDR3 DNA reads TGTGCCAGCTCATCAACCGGACAGATTGAAGCTTTCTTT.

V is TRBV15 and J is TRBJ2-2, with 7 positions matching TRBD1. Germline V lookup: CDR1 LNHNV, CDR2 YYDKDF (reference sequence). J gave up 3 bases and V 7 bases, and 5 bases lay outside the gene matches. The CDR3 runs to 14 residues. The CDR3 region has the DNA TGTGCCACCATGAACAGGGGTTACACCGGGGAGCTGTTTTTT. This sequence encodes CATMNRGYTGELFF.

The rearrangement joins TRBV19 to TRBJ2-1; D is possibly TRBD2 (6 bases). The V gene lost 0 bases and the J gene lost 4 bases, with 16 bases spanning the gap. The CDR3 covers 17 residues. Germline CDR1 reads LNHDA; CDR2 reads SQIVND (reference sequence). CDR3 bases: TGTGCCAGTAGTATAGACGCACCGGGACTGGCTTACAATGAGCAGTTCTTC. It encodes CASSIDAPGLAYNEQFF.

The rearrangement joins TRBV20-1 to TRBJ1-1, with D perhaps matching TRBD1 (6 bases). CDR1 is DFQATT, CDR2 SNEGSKA, per germline (reference sequence). There are 13 residues in the CDR3. The V end lost 3 bases, the J end lost 4 bases, and 12 bases lay between the germline ends. CDR3 sequence: CSASGQLTTEAFF. CDR3 bases: TGCAGTGCTAGTGGACAGTTAACCACTGAAGCTTTCTTT.